The clone carrying this T cell receptor (beta chain) was detected only once. V was cut by 2 bases and J by 7 bases, with 11 bases left in between. The germline V gene encodes CDR1 MDHEN and CDR2 SYDVKM. This CDR3 contains 14 residues. These data are taken from a study of sequential checkpoint blockade in melanoma. Study overall: Both treatment sequences were followed by maintenance nivolumab.

Clones were sequenced by immunoSEQ multiplex PCR, and TCRdb holds only the in-frame ones, with some missing. The top ten hold 34% of the sample, which has over 15,000 clones, 70% to 75% seen once. This sample's treatment: randomized to nivolumab then ipilimumab (arm A) or the reverse (arm B). Sequencing used CD8+ T cells sorted from blood (inferred from file names), obtained from a patient given nivolumab and ipilimumab in sequence. The V call is TRBV28, the J call TRBJ2-2; D may be TRBD1 (6 bases). The receptor was derived from a human donor with melanoma. The CDR3 coding sequence is TGTGCCAGCAGTTTAAAACAGGGTTTCGGGGAGCTGTTTTTT. This codes for CASSLKQGFGELFF.